This T cell receptor beta chain was retrieved from a study of blood T cell repertoires in COVID-19. Study summary: Some COVID-19 samples were acute and others convalescent; all came from the United States, Italy and Spain.

CDR3 size: 17 residues. CDR1 and CDR2 (germline): LGHNA, YNFKEQ. V shed 0 bases and J shed 0 bases, with 14 bases lying between them. As handled by the study authors: Quantification of nucleated cells was approximated via reference gene primer amplification. Assay: immunoSEQ multiplex PCR; the TCRdb copy retains only in-frame clones and omits some. Clonal size and the V and J genes are those of that table, whereas D and trimming came from the DNA. The table lists around 150,000 clones, approximately 90% of them singletons, with 4.8% in the top ten. What was sequenced was peripheral blood. The source of this sequence is a man between 25 and 39 years old with COVID-19, enrolled during active disease. The chain couples TRBV4-2 to TRBJ1-1; D is unclear. The CDR3 protein is CASSQDPRFLMNTEAFF. CDR3 DNA sequence: TGTGCCAGCAGCCAAGATCCCAGGTTCCTCATGAACACTGAAGCTTTCTTT.